Detailed here is one T cell receptor (beta chain). The CDR3 spans 12 residues. V shed 3 bases and J shed 6 bases, with 9 bases lying between them. Germline CDR1 is SGHDN and CDR2 is FVKESK. The sample originates from a study of shared clonotypes between healthy human individuals. Naive CD8 populations comprised CD45RO-negative cells positively selected for CCR7, excluding terminally differentiated effector memory CD45RA+ cells. The assay was immunoSEQ multiplex PCR, and TCRdb's table has in-frame clones only and misses some. This sample carries around 1.9 million clones, approximately 94% of them seen once, and the ten largest clones take more than 1.5%.

The rearrangement links TRBV14 to TRBJ2-7; D not resolved. The specimen sequenced was naive CD8+ T cells from PBMCs. The receptor was derived from a man aged 18 to 29 in good health. Some clones in this sample may be carry-over from other donors' samples. CDR3 bases: TGTGCCAGCAGCCACACCCCCGGCGAGCAGTACTTC. It yields the protein CASSHTPGEQYF.